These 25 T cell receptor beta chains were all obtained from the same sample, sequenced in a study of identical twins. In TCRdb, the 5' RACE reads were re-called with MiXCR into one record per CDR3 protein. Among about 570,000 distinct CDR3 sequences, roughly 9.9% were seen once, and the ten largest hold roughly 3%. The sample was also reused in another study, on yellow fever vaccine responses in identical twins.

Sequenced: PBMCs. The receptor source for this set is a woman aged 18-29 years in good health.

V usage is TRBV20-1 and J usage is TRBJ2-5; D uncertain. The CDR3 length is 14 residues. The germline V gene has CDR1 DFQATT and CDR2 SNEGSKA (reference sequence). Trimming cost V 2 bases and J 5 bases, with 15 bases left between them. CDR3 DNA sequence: TGCAGTGCTAGATCCTATCCAGCCCAGGAGACCCAGTACTTC. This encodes CSARSYPAQETQYF.

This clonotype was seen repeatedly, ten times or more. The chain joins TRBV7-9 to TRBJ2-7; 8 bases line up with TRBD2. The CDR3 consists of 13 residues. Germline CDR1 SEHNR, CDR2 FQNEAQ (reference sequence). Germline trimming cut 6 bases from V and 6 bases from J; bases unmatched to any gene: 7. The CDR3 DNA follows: TGTGCCAGCAGTAAAGCGGGAGTTGGCGAGCAGTACTTC. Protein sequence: CASSKAGVGEQYF.

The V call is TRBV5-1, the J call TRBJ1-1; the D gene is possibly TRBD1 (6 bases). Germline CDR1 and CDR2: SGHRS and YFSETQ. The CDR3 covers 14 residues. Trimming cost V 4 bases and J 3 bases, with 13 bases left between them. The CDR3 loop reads CASSRLEGDTEAFF. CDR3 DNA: TGCGCCAGCAGCCGACTAGAGGGGGACACTGAAGCTTTCTTT.

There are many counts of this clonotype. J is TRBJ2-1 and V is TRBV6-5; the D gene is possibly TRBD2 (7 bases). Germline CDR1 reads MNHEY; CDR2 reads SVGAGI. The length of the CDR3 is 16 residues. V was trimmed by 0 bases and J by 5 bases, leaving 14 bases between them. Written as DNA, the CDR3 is TGTGCCAGCAGTTACTCGAGGGGGGGCCCTAACAATGAGCAGTTCTTC. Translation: CASSYSRGGPNNEQFF.

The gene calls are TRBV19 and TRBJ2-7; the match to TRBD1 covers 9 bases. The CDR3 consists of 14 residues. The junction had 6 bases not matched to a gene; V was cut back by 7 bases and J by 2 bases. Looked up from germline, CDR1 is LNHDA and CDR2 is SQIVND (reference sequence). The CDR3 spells CASNPGTGTYEQYF. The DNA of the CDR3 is TGTGCCAGTAATCCCGGGACAGGGACCTACGAGCAGTACTTC.

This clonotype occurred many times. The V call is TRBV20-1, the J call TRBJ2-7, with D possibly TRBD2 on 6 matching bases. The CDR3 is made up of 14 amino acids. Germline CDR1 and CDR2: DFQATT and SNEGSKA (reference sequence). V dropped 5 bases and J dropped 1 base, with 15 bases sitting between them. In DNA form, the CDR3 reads TGCAGTGCTCTCAGGGACTCCCCATCCTACGAGCAGTACTTC. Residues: CSALRDSPSYEQYF.

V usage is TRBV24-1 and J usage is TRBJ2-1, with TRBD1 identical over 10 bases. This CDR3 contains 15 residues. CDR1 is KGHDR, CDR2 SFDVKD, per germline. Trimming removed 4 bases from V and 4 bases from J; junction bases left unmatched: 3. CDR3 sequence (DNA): TGTGCCACCAGTGACCGGACAGGGGGGTACAATGAGCAGTTCTTC. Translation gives CATSDRTGGYNEQFF.

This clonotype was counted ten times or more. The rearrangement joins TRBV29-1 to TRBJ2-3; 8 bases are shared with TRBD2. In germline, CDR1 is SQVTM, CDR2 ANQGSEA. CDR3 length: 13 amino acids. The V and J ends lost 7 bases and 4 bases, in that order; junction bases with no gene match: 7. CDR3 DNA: TGCAGCGAGCGGACTAGCCCGGCAGATACGCAGTATTTT. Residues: CSERTSPADTQYF.

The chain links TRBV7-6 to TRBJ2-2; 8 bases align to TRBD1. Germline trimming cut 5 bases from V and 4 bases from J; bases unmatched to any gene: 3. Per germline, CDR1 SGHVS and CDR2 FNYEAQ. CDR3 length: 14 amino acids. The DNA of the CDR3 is TGTGCCAGCAGCAGGACAGGGCCCACCGGGGAGCTGTTTTTT. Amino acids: CASSRTGPTGELFF.

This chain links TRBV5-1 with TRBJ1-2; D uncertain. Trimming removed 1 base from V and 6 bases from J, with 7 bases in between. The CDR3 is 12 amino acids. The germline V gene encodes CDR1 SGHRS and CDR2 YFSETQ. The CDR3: CASSLYEDGYTF. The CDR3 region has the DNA TGCGCCAGCAGCTTGTATGAGGATGGCTACACCTTC.

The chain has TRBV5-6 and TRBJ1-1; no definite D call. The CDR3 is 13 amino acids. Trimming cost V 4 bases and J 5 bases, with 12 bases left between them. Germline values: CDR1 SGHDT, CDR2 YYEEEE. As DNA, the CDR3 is TGTGCCAGCAGCCCAATAGGGTTTACTGAAGCTTTCTTT. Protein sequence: CASSPIGFTEAFF.

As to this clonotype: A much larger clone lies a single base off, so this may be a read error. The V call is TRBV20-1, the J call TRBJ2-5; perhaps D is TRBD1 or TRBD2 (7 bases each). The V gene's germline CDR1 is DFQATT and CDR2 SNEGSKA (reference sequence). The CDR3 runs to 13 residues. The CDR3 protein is CSAHRGGEEIQYF. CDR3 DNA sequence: TGCAGTGCGCACAGGGGAGGGGAAGAGATCCAGTACTTC.

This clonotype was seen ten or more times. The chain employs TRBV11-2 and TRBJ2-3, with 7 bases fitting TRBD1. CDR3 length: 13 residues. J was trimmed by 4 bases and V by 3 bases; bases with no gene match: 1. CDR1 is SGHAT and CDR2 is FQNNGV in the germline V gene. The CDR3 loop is CASSLRGPDTQYF. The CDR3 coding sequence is TGTGCCAGCAGCTTGAGGGGGCCAGATACGCAGTATTTT.

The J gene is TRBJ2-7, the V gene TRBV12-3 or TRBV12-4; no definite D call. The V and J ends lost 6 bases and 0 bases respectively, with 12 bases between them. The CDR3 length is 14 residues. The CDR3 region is CASSSYRSSYEQYF. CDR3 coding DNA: TGTGCCAGCAGCTCATACCGAAGCTCCTACGAGCAGTACTTC.

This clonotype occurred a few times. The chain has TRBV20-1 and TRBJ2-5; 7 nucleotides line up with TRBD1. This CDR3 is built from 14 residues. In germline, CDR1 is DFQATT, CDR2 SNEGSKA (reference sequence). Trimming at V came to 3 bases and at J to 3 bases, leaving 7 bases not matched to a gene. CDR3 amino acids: CSASKDQGEETQYF. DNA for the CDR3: TGCAGTGCTAGTAAGGATCAGGGGGAAGAGACCCAGTACTTC.

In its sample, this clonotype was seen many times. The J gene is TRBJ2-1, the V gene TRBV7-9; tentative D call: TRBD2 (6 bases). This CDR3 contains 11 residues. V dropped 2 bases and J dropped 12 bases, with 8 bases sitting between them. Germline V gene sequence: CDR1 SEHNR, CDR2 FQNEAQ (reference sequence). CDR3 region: CASSLIGGQFF. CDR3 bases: TGTGCCAGCAGCTTAATCGGGGGGCAGTTCTTC. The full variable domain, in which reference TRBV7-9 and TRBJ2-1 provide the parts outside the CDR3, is DTGVSQNPRHKITKRGQNVTFRCDPISEHNRLYWYRQTLGQGPEFLTYFQNEAQLEKSRLLSDRFSAERPKGSFSTLEIQRTEQGDSAMYLCASSLIGGQFFGPGTRLTVL.

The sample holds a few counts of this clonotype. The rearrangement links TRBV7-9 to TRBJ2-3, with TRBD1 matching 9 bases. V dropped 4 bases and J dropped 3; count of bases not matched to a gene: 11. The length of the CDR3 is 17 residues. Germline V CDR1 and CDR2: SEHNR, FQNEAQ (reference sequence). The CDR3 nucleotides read TGTGCCAGCAGCTCCTACCCGGGACAGGGTAATACAGATACGCAGTATTTT. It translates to CASSSYPGQGNTDTQYF.

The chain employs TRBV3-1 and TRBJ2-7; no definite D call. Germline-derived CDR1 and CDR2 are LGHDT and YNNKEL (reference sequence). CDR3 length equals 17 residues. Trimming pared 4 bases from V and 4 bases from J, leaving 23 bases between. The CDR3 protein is CASSLSWRAPRLYEQYF. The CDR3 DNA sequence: TGTGCCAGCAGCCTCTCATGGCGTGCTCCCCGCCTTTACGAGCAGTACTTC.

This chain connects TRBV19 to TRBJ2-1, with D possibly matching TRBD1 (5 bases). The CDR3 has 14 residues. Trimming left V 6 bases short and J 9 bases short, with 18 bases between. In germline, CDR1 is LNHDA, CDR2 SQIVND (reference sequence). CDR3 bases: TGTGCCAGTAGCGGGTCGACAGCACGCCGTGAGCAGTTCTTC. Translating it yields CASSGSTARREQFF.

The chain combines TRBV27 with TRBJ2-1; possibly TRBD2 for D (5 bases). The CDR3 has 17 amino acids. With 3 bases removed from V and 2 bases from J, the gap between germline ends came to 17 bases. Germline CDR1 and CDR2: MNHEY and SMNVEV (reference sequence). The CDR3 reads CASSFSQAVTTYNEQFF. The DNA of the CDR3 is TGTGCCAGCAGTTTTTCCCAAGCGGTGACTACCTACAATGAGCAGTTCTTC.

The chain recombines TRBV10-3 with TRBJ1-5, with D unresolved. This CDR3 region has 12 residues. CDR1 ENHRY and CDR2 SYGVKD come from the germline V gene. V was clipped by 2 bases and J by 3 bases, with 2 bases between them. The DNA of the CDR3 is TGTGCCATCAGTGAGACCAATCAGCCCCAGCATTTT. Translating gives CAISETNQPQHF.

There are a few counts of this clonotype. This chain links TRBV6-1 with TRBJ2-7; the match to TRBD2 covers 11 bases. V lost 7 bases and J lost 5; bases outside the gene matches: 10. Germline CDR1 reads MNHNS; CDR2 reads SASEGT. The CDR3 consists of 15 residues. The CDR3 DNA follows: TGTGCCAGCATTGGTAGCGGGGGGGAAAACGACGAGCAGTACTTC. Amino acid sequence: CASIGSGGENDEQYF.

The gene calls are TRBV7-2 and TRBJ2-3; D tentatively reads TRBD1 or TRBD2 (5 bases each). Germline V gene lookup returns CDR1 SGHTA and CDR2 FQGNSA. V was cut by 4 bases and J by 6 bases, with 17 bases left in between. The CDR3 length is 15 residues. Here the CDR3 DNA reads TGTGCCAGCAGCTCTGAGGGCCAGGGCTGGGATACGCAGTATTTT. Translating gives CASSSEGQGWDTQYF.

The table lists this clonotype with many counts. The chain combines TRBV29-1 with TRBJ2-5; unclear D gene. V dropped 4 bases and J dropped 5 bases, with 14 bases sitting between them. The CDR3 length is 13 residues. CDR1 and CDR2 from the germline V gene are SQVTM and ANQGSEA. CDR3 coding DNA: TGCAGCGTTGGATGGCTCCGAGAGGAGACCCAGTACTTC. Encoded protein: CSVGWLREETQYF.

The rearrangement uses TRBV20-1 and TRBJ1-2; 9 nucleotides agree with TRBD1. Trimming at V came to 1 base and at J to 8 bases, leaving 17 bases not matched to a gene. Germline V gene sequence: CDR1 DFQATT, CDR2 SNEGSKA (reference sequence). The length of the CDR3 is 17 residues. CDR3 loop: CSARVSGHAQGAGGYTF. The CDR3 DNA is TGCAGTGCTAGAGTATCAGGTCATGCACAGGGGGCCGGAGGCTACACCTTC.